These 11 T cell receptor beta chains share one sample of origin, sequenced in a study of cytomegalovirus exposure and HLA in healthy donors. Researchers ran the PCR with 60 Vbeta and 13 Jbeta primers. Clones were read by immunoSEQ multiplex PCR, and TCRdb kept only the in-frame ones, dropping some. In the table there are around 120,000 clones, 60% to 85% of which are singletons. Sequencing was performed on PBMCs. All receptors come from a human donor in good health.

The V gene is TRBV5-6, the J gene TRBJ2-7, with D maybe TRBD2 (6 bases). The V gene lost 0 bases and the J gene lost 6 bases, with 7 bases spanning the gap. CDR1 is SGHDT and CDR2 is YYEEEE in the germline V gene. This CDR3 has 12 residues. CDR3 in DNA: TGTGCCAGCAGCTTGGTGGGGGGCGAGCAGTACTTC. This codes for CASSLVGGEQYF.

The chain couples TRBV19 to TRBJ1-2; D uncertain. Per germline, CDR1 LNHDA and CDR2 SQIVND (reference sequence). The V end was cut by 1 base, the J end by 9 bases, with 9 bases between. This CDR3 region has 12 residues. CDR3 amino acids: CASSIGRGSYTF. CDR3 sequence (DNA): TGTGCCAGTAGTATAGGGCGCGGAAGCTACACCTTC.

In its sample, this clone was seen a few times. The chain joins TRBV7-2 to TRBJ1-1; no clear D. The CDR3 is made up of 13 amino acids. V was pared by 1 base and J by 0 bases, with 3 bases between. Germline CDR1 is SGHTA and CDR2 is FQGNSA. The CDR3 DNA reads TGTGCCAGCAGCTTAGAGCTGAACACTGAAGCTTTCTTT. Its translation is CASSLELNTEAFF.

This clone was seen just once. CDR3 nucleotide sequence: TGTGCTAGTGGTCATGGGACTCAAGAGACCCAGTACTTC. It is translated as CASGHGTQETQYF. The chain has TRBV12-5 and TRBJ2-5, with TRBD2 as a possible D gene (6 bases). V lost 5 bases and J lost 2, with 9 bases in between. CDR1 and CDR2 (germline): LGHNT, FRNRAP. This CDR3 has 13 amino acids.

This rearrangement joins TRBV2 to TRBJ1-4, with 8 bases that match TRBD1. The CDR3 has 14 residues. V gave up 0 bases and J gave up 16 bases; unmatched junction bases: 10. Germline V gene data show CDR1 as SNHLY and CDR2 as FYNNEI. CDR3 region: CASSEALAGGVPFF. Here the CDR3 DNA reads TGTGCCAGCAGTGAAGCGCTCGCAGGGGGCGTACCGTTTTTT. Together with reference TRBV2 and TRBJ1-4, the CDR3 gives the full variable domain: EPEVTQTPSHQVTQMGQEVILRCVPISNHLYFYWYRQILGQKVEFLVSFYNNEISEKSEIFDDQFSVERPDGSNFTLKIRSTKLEDSAMYFCASSEALAGGVPFFGSGTQLSVL.

This chain links TRBV7-2 with TRBJ2-3; 14 nucleotides align to TRBD2. Trimming cost V 3 bases and J 5 bases; bases outside gene matches: 10. The CDR3 length is 18 residues. The germline V gene encodes CDR1 SGHTA and CDR2 FQGNSA. The CDR3 DNA follows: TGTGCCAGCAGCTTGTGGAAGACTAGCGGGGGGGCCATAGATACGCAGTATTTT. This sequence encodes CASSLWKTSGGAIDTQYF.

The chain combines TRBV6-5 with TRBJ1-2; possible D gene TRBD1, 6 bases. The V end was cut by 5 bases, the J end by 8 bases, with 12 bases between. The CDR3 is 12 amino acids. Germline loops: CDR1 MNHEY, CDR2 SVGAGI. The chain's CDR3 is CASSAGDGGYTF. CDR3 nucleotides: TGTGCCAGCAGTGCAGGGGATGGCGGCTACACCTTC.

This chain connects TRBV7-9 to TRBJ2-7; the match to TRBD2 covers 13 bases. Looked up from germline, CDR1 is SEHNR and CDR2 is FQNEAQ (reference sequence). Trimming removed 10 bases from V and 4 bases from J; junction bases left unmatched: 19. This CDR3 is 18 amino acids long. CDR3 residues: CATTLVGLAGSQLYEQYF. CDR3 DNA sequence: TGTGCCACCACGTTGGTGGGACTAGCGGGGTCACAACTATACGAGCAGTACTTC.

A note on this clone: A read error may produce the germline difference seen at one junction end. V gene TRBV4-1 combines with J gene TRBJ1-5; a possible D gene is TRBD1 (5 bases). This CDR3 is built from 17 residues. Germline CDR1 and CDR2: MGHRA and YSYEKL. The CDR3 DNA reads TGCGCCATCAGCTACCAAGAAGGAGACAGACCCAATCAGCCCCAGCATTTT. It is translated as CAISYQEGDRPNQPQHF.

CDR3 DNA sequence: TGTGCCAGTAGTATACAGGAAAACATTCAGTACTTC. This codes for CASSIQENIQYF. This chain uses TRBV19 with TRBJ2-4; no definite D call. The CDR3 is made up of 12 amino acids. The germline V gene has CDR1 LNHDA and CDR2 SQIVND (reference sequence). Trimming left V 2 bases short and J 5 bases short, with 4 bases between. Drawing the rest from reference TRBV19 and TRBJ2-4, the complete variable domain is DGGITQSPKYLFRKEGQNVTLSCEQNLNHDAMYWYRQDPGQGLRLIYYSQIVNDFQKGDIAEGYSVSREKKESFPLTVTSAQKNPTAFYLCASSIQENIQYFGAGTRLSVL.

This rearrangement joins TRBV6-6 to TRBJ1-5; D gene unclear. The CDR3 totals 13 residues. CDR1 is MNHNY, CDR2 SVGAGI, per germline (reference sequence). V was trimmed by 6 bases and J by 6 bases, leaving 12 bases between them. CDR3 sequence: CASSPTSGQPQHF. The DNA of the CDR3 is TGTGCCAGCAGCCCCACGTCGGGTCAGCCCCAGCATTTT.